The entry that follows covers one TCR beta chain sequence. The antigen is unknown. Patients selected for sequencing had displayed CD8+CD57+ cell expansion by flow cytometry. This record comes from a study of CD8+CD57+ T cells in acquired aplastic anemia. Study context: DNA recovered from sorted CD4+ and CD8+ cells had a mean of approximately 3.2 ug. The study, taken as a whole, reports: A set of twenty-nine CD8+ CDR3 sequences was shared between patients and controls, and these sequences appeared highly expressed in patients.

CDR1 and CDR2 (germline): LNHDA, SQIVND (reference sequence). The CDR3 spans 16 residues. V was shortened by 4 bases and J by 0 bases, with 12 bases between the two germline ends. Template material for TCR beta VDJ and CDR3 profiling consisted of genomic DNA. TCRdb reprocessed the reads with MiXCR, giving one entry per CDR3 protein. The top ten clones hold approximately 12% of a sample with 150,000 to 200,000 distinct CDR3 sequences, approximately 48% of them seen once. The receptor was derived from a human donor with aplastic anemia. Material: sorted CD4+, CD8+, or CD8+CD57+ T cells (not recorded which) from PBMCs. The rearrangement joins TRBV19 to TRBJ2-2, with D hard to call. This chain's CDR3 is CASSSHSVSNTGELFF. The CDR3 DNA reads TGTGCCAGTAGTAGCCATTCGGTTTCGAACACCGGGGAGCTGTTTTTT.